A selection of T cell receptor beta chains follows, all from one sample in a study of Graves' ophthalmopathy and Graves' hyperthyroidism. TCRdb re-analysed the multiplex PCR reads in MiXCR, keeping a single row per CDR3 protein. Altogether about half a million distinct CDR3 sequences are present, around an eighth being singletons, with the ten largest covering approximately 9.8%. The sample was blood. The receptor set was obtained from a woman aged 30 to 39 with Graves' ophthalmopathy. Both conserved end residues are part of each CDR3. The order of the fields is clone size, CDR3 length, D gene, J gene, V gene, CDR3 DNA, CDR3 protein. The D gene is left open where the match is weak. Size tells how often a clone was seen (once, few, many) or the class of an expanded clone, and some rows leave it out.

many 11 - TRBJ1-1 TRBV10-2 TGCGCCAGCAGACAGACCGCTGAAGCTTTCTTT CASRQTAEAFF
many 14 - TRBJ1-1 TRBV5-1 TGCGCCAGCAGCTTGGGGGACATGAACACTGAAGCTTTCTTT CASSLGDMNTEAFF
many 17 TRBD1 TRBJ2-7 TRBV28 TGTGCCAGCAGTTTAGGTGACAGGGTCTATTTCGGATACGAGCAGTACTTC CASSLGDRVYFGYEQYF
- 15 - TRBJ2-3 TRBV12-3/TRBV12-4 TGTGCCAGCAGTCCCAATGGGGGCGCGACAGATACGCAGTATTTT CASSPNGGATDTQYF
- 12 - TRBJ2-1 TRBV25-1 TGTGCCAGCAGTGAATATACAAGGGAGCAGTTCTTC CASSEYTREQFF
few 14 TRBD1 TRBJ1-5 TRBV7-8 TGTGCCAACGCAATGACAGGGGGCAATCAGCCCCAGCATTTT CANAMTGGNQPQHF
- 13 - TRBJ2-7 TRBV20-1 TGCAGTGCTACCAGGGGCCCCTTCTACGAGCAGTACTTC CSATRGPFYEQYF
- 18 TRBD2 TRBJ2-1 TRBV5-4 TGTGCCAGCAGCTTTCTCAAGGGGACTAGCGGGAGGATTGATGAGCAGTTCTTC CASSFLKGTSGRIDEQFF
many 15 - TRBJ1-2 TRBV20-1 TGCAGTGCTAGAGCCCCCGACATTTTTAACTATGGCTACACCTTC CSARAPDIFNYGYTF
- 14 - TRBJ1-2 TRBV19 TGTGCCAGTAAGGGGACGCAGGCCGCATATGGCTACACCTTC CASKGTQAAYGYTF
many 16 TRBD2 TRBJ2-5 TRBV20-1 TGCAGTGCTCGCGGGACTAGCGGGAACCTCCAAGAGACCCAGTACTTC CSARGTSGNLQETQYF
many 16 TRBD2 TRBJ2-7 TRBV20-1 TGCAGTGCTAGGACCCATCGCGGGGGGGTGATTCGGGAGCAGTACTTC CSARTHRGGVIREQYF
many 15 - TRBJ1-1 TRBV12-5 TGTGCTAGTGGTCCCGGGGAGGGCCTGAACACTGAAGCTTTCTTT CASGPGEGLNTEAFF
once 13 - TRBJ1-2 TRBV28 TGTGCCAGCAGTTTAAGGTCTGAGTATGGCTACACCTTC CASSLRSEYGYTF
many 15 TRBD1 TRBJ2-7 TRBV28 TGTGCCAGCAGTTCACCTGGGACAGGGGTATACGAGCAGTACTTC CASSSPGTGVYEQYF
many 13 - TRBJ2-7 TRBV6-4 TGTGCCAGCAGCCCGGGGGCCTACTACGAGCAGTACTTC CASSPGAYYEQYF
many 15 TRBD1 TRBJ1-5 TRBV19 TGTGCCAGTAGTGCGGTGGACAGGGGCATCCAGCCCCAGCATTTT CASSAVDRGIQPQHF
- 15 - TRBJ1-5 TRBV3-1 TGTGCCAGCAGCCAAGGTACGGTCATCAATCAGCCCCAGCATTTT CASSQGTVINQPQHF
many 15 - TRBJ1-5 TRBV28 TGTGCCAGCTTCCAGTGGGGGAGAAGCAATCAGCCCCAGCATTTT CASFQWGRSNQPQHF
many 15 - TRBJ1-5 TRBV4-1 TGCGCCAGCAGCCAAGAGGAGGGGTTGGTGCAGCCCCAGCATTTT CASSQEEGLVQPQHF
many 13 - TRBJ2-5 TRBV6-5 TGTGCCAGCAGTTATTACACCCAAGAGACCCAGTACTTC CASSYYTQETQYF
many 15 - TRBJ1-1 TRBV11-3 TGTGCCAGCAGCTTAGATAACAGCTTGAACACTGAAGCTTTCTTT CASSLDNSLNTEAFF
many 17 - TRBJ1-5 TRBV12-3/TRBV12-4 TGTGCCAGCAGTCCGTCTCCGGGTCTCGCTAACAATCAGCCCCAGCATTTT CASSPSPGLANNQPQHF
many 13 TRBD1 TRBJ1-5 TRBV6-1 TGTGCCACCCGGACAGGGGGCGATCAGCCCCAGCATTTT CATRTGGDQPQHF
many 15 - TRBJ2-5 TRBV28 TGTGCCAGCAGTTTGATTCTAGGGCGGGGAGAGACCCAGTACTTC CASSLILGRGETQYF
many 14 - TRBJ2-5 TRBV5-5 TGTGCCAGCAGCTTACAGGGGACTAAAGAGACCCAGTACTTC CASSLQGTKETQYF
few 14 TRBD2 TRBJ2-5 TRBV6-1 TGTGCCATCAGACAGCGGGAGAGCTGGGGGACCCAGTACTTC CAIRQRESWGTQYF
few 12 TRBD1 TRBJ2-7 TRBV28 TGTGCCAGCCGACAGGGGGCGGGGGAGCAGTACTTC CASRQGAGEQYF
many 15 - TRBJ2-7 TRBV18 TGTGCCAGCTCACCCGACAGGCCAACATCCTACGAGCAGTACTTC CASSPDRPTSYEQYF
many 13 - TRBJ2-5 TRBV11-3 TGTGCCAGCAGCTCGGACAGCCAAGAGACCCAGTACTTC CASSSDSQETQYF
- 14 TRBD2 TRBJ2-5 TRBV6-1 TGTGCCAGCAGTGGGGGGGGGACCGGAGAGACCCAGTACTTC CASSGGGTGETQYF
- 14 - TRBJ2-7 TRBV12-3/TRBV12-4 TGTGCCAGCAGTTTAGCGGACACTTCCTACGAGCAGTACTTC CASSLADTSYEQYF
many 13 - TRBJ1-2 TRBV15 TGTGCCACCAGCTCCAGAGGGATCTATGGCTACACCTTC CATSSRGIYGYTF
few 14 - TRBJ2-2 TRBV6-1 TGTGCCAGCGGCCCGGGACCGGACACCGGGGAGCTGTTTTTT CASGPGPDTGELFF
many 14 - TRBJ2-2 TRBV6-5 TGTGCCAGCAGTTACTATGATAACACCGGGGAGCTGTTTTTT CASSYYDNTGELFF
- 16 TRBD2 TRBJ2-7 TRBV11-2 TGTGCCAGCAGCTCCGTTGGTGGAGCGGGAGGATACGAGCAGTACTTC CASSSVGGAGGYEQYF
many 13 TRBD1 TRBJ1-6 TRBV20-1 TGCAGTGCTAAGGCAGGGGGCGGTTCACCCCTCCACTTT CSAKAGGGSPLHF
few 14 TRBD1 TRBJ2-5 TRBV29-1 TGCAGCGTTGGAAGGACAGGGGGACAAGAGACCCAGTACTTC CSVGRTGGQETQYF
many 21 TRBD1 TRBJ2-2 TRBV6-6 TGTGCCAGCAGTCCCCCCTTACAGACAGGGGGCCCTTTCGCGAACACCGGGGAGCTGTTTTTT CASSPPLQTGGPFANTGELFF
many 17 - TRBJ1-5 TRBV2 TGTGCCAGCAGTGACAGTCGTCGCCTAGGACGAAATCAGCCCCAGCATTTT CASSDSRRLGRNQPQHF
many 15 - TRBJ1-1 TRBV9 TGTGCCAGCAGCGTTTCTCCTACAACGAACACTGAAGCTTTCTTT CASSVSPTTNTEAFF
- 14 - TRBJ1-1 TRBV5-1 TGCGCCAGCAGCTTTACGCGTTTGAACACTGAAGCTTTCTTT CASSFTRLNTEAFF
many 13 - TRBJ2-7 TRBV7-2 TGTGCCAGCAGCCGCCGACAGTCCTACGAGCAGTACTTC CASSRRQSYEQYF
many 10 - TRBJ2-7 TRBV29-1 TGCAGCGTTGTCGACACCGAGCAGTACTTC CSVVDTEQYF
many 14 - TRBJ2-7 TRBV5-1 TGCGCCAGCAGCACCTGGGACGGAACCTACGAGCAGTACTTC CASSTWDGTYEQYF
- 13 - TRBJ1-1 TRBV20-1 TGCAGTGCTAGAACCCAGCACAGGGTTGAAGCTTTCTTT CSARTQHRVEAFF
many 13 - TRBJ2-1 TRBV27 TGTGCCAGCAGTAAACTGGGGGGCAATGAGCAGTTCTTC CASSKLGGNEQFF
- 12 - TRBJ1-1 TRBV7-3 TGTGCCAGCAGCTCCTCAGGAGGTAAAGCTTTCTTT CASSSSGGKAFF
many 13 - TRBJ2-7 TRBV12-3/TRBV12-4 TGTGCCACCGGGTGGGGGCCTCGGGGCGAGCAGTACTTC CATGWGPRGEQYF
many 11 - TRBJ1-1 TRBV29-1 TGCAGCGTTGAGGGGGAAACTGAAGCTTTCTTT CSVEGETEAFF